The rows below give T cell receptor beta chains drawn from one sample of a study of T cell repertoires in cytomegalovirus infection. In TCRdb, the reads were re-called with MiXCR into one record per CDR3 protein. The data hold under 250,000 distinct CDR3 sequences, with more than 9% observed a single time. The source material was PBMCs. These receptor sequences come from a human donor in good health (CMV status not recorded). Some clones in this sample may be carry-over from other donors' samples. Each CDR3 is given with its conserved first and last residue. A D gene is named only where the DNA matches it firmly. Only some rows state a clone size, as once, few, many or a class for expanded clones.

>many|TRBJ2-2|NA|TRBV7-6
TGTGCCAGCAGCTTAGATCGCGCGGGTTCGAACACCGGGGAGCTGTTTTTT
CASSLDRAGSNTGELFF
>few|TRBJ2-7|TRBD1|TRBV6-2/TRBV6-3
TGTGCCAGCACTAAAGTGACAGGGGCTGAAGAGCAGTACTTC
CASTKVTGAEEQYF
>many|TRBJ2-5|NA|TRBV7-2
TGTGCCAGCAGCTTAGTTGCCAAGCGACAAGAGACCCAGTACTTC
CASSLVAKRQETQYF
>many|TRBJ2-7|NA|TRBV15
TGTGCCACCAGCAGAGTTCCTAGCTCCGAGCAGTACTTC
CATSRVPSSEQYF
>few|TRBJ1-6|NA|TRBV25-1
TGTGCCAGCAGTGAACAGGGGATGGGCGCTTCACCCCTCCACTTT
CASSEQGMGASPLHF
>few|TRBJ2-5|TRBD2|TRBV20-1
TGCAGTGTCCTCCCGAACCGAGCGGGGGGGCTCGAGACCCAGTACTTC
CSVLPNRAGGLETQYF
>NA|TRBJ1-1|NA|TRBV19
TGTGCCAGTAGTATAGATCCTTCGGCAGGGCTGAACACTGAAGCTTTCTTT
CASSIDPSAGLNTEAFF
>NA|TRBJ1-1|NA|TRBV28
TGTGCCAGCAGGGGAGAGGTGACTGAAGCTTTCTTT
CASRGEVTEAFF
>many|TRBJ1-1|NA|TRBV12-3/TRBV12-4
TGTGCCACCACCTCGCTTTGGGAAGCTTTCTTT
CATTSLWEAFF
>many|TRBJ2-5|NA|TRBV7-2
TGTGCCAGCAGCACGGGGGAGACCCAGTACTTC
CASSTGETQYF
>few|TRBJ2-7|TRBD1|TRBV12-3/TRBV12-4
TGTGCCAGCTGCAGGACAGGGGGCGTGGACGAGCAGTACTTC
CASCRTGGVDEQYF
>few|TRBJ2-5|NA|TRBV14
TGTGCCAGCAGCCAAGCAACGGGACACTCCCAAGAGACCCAGTACTTC
CASSQATGHSQETQYF
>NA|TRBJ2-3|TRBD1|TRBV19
TGTGCCAGTAGTGTCGACAGGGACACGCAGTATTTT
CASSVDRDTQYF
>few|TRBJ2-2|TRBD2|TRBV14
TGTGCCAGCAGGTCCAGCGCGGGGGGGTCGAACACCGGGGAGCTGTTTTTT
CASRSSAGGSNTGELFF
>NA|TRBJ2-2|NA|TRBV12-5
TGTGCTAGTGGTTTGGTAGTGGGGGCCCAGAACACCGGGGAGCTGTTTTTT
CASGLVVGAQNTGELFF
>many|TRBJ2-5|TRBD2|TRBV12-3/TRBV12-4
TGTGCCAGCAGTTTGAAGCGGGAGATGGAGACCCAGTACTTC
CASSLKREMETQYF
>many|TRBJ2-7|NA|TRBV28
TGTGCCAGCAGTTTTCAGAGAACAGGGTCCGAGCAGTACTTC
CASSFQRTGSEQYF
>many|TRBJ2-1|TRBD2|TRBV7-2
TGTGCCAGCAGCGGACTAGCGGGGTCCTACAATGAGCAGTTCTTC
CASSGLAGSYNEQFF
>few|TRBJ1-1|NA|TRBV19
TGTGCCAGTAGTATGGTGCCGGGCACTGAAGCTTTCTTT
CASSMVPGTEAFF
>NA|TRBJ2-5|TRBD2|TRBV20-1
TGCAGTGCCGTCCCGGGACTAGCCCAAGAGACCCAGTACTTC
CSAVPGLAQETQYF
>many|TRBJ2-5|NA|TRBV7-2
TGTGCCAGCAGCGTGGTTTCCGGCGGGGCACAAGAGACCCAGTACTTC
CASSVVSGGAQETQYF
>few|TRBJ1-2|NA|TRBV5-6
TGTGCCAGCAGCTTGGACGTCTTCTATGGCTACACCTTC
CASSLDVFYGYTF
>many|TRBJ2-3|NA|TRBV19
TGTGCCAGTAGTCCGACACGCACAGATACGCAGTATTTT
CASSPTRTDTQYF
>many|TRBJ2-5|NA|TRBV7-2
TGTGCCAGCAGCTTCAGGCTCCAAGAGACCCAGTACTTC
CASSFRLQETQYF
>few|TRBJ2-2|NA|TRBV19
TGTGCCAGTAGTATCACGATCGGGAGAACGAACACCGGGGAGCTGTTTTTT
CASSITIGRTNTGELFF
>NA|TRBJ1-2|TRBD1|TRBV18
TGTGCCAGCTCACTGGGGACAGGGGGCGACTATGGCTACACCTTC
CASSLGTGGDYGYTF
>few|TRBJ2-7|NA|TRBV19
TGTGCCAGTACCGGAGGGCACGAGCAGTACTTC
CASTGGHEQYF
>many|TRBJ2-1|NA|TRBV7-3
TGTGCCAGCAGCCCCGGACTGAGTGGGTACAATGAGCAGTTCTTC
CASSPGLSGYNEQFF
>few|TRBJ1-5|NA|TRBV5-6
TGTGCCAGCAGCGGCGGGCCGTATAGCAATCAGCCCCAGCATTTT
CASSGGPYSNQPQHF
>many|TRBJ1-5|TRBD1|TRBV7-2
TGTGCCAGCAGCGTTGGGACAGGGGGCCAGCCCCAGCATTTT
CASSVGTGGQPQHF
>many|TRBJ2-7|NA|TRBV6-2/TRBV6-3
TGTGCCAGCAGTTACAATGTGGCGAATAAGTACTTC
CASSYNVANKYF
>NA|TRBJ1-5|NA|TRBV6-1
TGTGCCAGCACTATGGACGTGGAAGAGCCCCAGCATTTT
CASTMDVEEPQHF
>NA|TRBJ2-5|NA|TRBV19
TGTGCCAGTAGTACCACCGGGCCGACCGATTTGACCCAGTACTTC
CASSTTGPTDLTQYF
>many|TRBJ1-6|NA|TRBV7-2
TGTGCCAGCAGCCCTGGGGGGGTCACCCTCCACTTT
CASSPGGVTLHF
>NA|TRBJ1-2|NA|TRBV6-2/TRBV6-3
TGTGCCAGCACCCGGGGAGCAGGCCCTAACTATGGCTACACCTTC
CASTRGAGPNYGYTF
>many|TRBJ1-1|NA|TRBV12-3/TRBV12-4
TGTGCCAGCAGGGCCGGGACGGACACTGAAGCTTTCTTT
CASRAGTDTEAFF
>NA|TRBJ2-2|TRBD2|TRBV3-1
TGTGCCAGCAGCTTCGGACTAGCAGAGAACACCGGGGAGCTGTTTTTT
CASSFGLAENTGELFF
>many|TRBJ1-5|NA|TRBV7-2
TGTGCCAGCAGCTTAGGGGGAGCCCGGCAGTCCCAGCATTTT
CASSLGGARQSQHF
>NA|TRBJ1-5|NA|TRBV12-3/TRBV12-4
TGTGCCAGCAGTTCAGGACCGCTCAATCAGCCCCAGCATTTT
CASSSGPLNQPQHF
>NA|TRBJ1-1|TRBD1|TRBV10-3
TGTGCCATCAGGGACGGACAGGGGTACACTGAAGCTTTCTTT
CAIRDGQGYTEAFF
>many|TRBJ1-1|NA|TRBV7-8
TGTGCCAGCAGACCGGGCCAAATGAACACTGAAGCTTTCTTT
CASRPGQMNTEAFF
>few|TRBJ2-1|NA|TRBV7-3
TGTGCCAGCAGCCCGGACTCGGGTGACAATGAGCAGTTCTTC
CASSPDSGDNEQFF
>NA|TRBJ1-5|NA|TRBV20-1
TGCAGTGCCTTTGGACCCACCACAAGCCGGGGCAATCAGCCCCAGCATTTT
CSAFGPTTSRGNQPQHF
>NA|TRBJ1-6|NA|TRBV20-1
TGCAGTGCCGTTGCAGGGACATCCCGCTATCGGTCACCCCTCCACTTT
CSAVAGTSRYRSPLHF
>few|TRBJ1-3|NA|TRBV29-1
TGCAGCGTCGCCGGGACGGATGGAAACACCATATATTTT
CSVAGTDGNTIYF
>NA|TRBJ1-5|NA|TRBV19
TGTGCCAGTACCCCCGGGCCGGCGGGCAATCAGCCCCAGCATTTT
CASTPGPAGNQPQHF
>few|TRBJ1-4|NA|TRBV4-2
TGTGCCAGCAGCCCGATCGCGGGACGGAGTAATGAAAAACTGTTTTTT
CASSPIAGRSNEKLFF
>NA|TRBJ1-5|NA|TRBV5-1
TGCGCCAGCAGCCCGACCCCGGGAACCAATCAGCCCCAGCATTTT
CASSPTPGTNQPQHF
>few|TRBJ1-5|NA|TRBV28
TGTGCCAGCATCCCAGGCACAGGGCAGCCCCAGCATTTT
CASIPGTGQPQHF
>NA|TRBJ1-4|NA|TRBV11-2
TGTGCCAGCAGCTTAGCCCGGGCGCCTAATGAAAAACTGTTTTTT
CASSLARAPNEKLFF
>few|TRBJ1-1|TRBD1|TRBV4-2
TGTGCCAGCAGCCAAGTCCTTATGGGGGGTACAGGGGGTGAAGCTTTCTTT
CASSQVLMGGTGGEAFF
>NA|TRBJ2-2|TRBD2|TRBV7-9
TGTGCCAGCAGCATCCTAGCGGGCACCGGGGAGCTGTTTTTT
CASSILAGTGELFF
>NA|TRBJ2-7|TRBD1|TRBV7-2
TGTGCCAGCAGCCCGGGACAGACCTTTGGCGAGCAGTACTTC
CASSPGQTFGEQYF
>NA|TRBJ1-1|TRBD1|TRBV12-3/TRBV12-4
TGTGCCAGCAGGTCCGGACAGGGCTGGACTGAAGCTTTCTTT
CASRSGQGWTEAFF
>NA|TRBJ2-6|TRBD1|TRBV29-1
TGCAGCGTTACTCCCGGGACAGGGGGCACAGGTGGGGCCAACGTCCTGACTTTC
CSVTPGTGGTGGANVLTF